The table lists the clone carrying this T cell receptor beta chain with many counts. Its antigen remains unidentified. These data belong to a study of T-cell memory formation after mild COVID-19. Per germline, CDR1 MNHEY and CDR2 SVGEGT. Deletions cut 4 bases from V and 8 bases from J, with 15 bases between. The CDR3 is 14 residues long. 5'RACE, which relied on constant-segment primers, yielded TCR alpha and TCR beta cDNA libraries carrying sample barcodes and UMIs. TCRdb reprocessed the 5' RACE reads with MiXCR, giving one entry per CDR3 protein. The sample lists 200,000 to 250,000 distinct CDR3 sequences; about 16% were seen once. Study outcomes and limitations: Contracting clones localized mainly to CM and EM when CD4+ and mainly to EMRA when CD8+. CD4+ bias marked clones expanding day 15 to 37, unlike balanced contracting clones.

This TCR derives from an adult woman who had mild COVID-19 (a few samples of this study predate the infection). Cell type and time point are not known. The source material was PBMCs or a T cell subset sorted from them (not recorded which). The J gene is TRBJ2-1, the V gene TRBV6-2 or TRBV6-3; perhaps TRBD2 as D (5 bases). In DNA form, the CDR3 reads TGTGCCAGCAGTTCACCAATCCGGGGTTATGAGCAGTTCTTC. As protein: CASSSPIRGYEQFF.